This T cell receptor (beta chain) was sequenced in a study of identical twins. The study, taken as a whole, reports: Potential partial confounding of zero-insertion analyses by invariant MAIT and iNKT cells was noted.

Each CDR3 protein gets one entry after TCRdb re-called the 5' RACE reads with MiXCR. Of more than 1.5 million distinct CDR3 sequences listed, around 29% are singletons. Turning to this clonotype: Its antigen is not known. A much larger clone lies a single base off, so this may be a read error.

This CDR3 comprises 12 residues. Germline V gene data show CDR1 as LGHNA and CDR2 as YNFKEQ. The V end lost 0 bases, the J end lost 7 bases, and 7 bases lay between the germline ends. The sequence derives from a newborn girl in good health. The sample comprised cord blood. V gene TRBV4-2 combines with J gene TRBJ2-7; D not certain. This CDR3 is CASSQDNNEQYF. CDR3 in DNA: TGTGCCAGCAGCCAAGATAACAATGAGCAGTACTTC.